The entry below describes one TCR beta chain. What it binds is not known. The entry originates in a study of CXCR3-negative and CXCR3-positive naive CD8 T cells. General observations from the study: Similarly elevated diversity marked both naive subsets, with memory CD8+ cells showing far lower diversity. Because surface CD5 did not distinguish the naive subsets, TCR strength was inferred from TRB CDR3 properties. Researchers report that CXCR3-positive naive cells carry more hydrophobic TRB CDR3s than CXCR3-negative naive cells.

The CDR3 extends over 14 amino acids. CDR1 is KGHSH and CDR2 is LQKENI in the germline V gene. UMI-labeled TRB cDNA libraries were prepared by 5' RACE. With the 5' RACE reads reprocessed, TCRdb shows one record per CDR3 protein and no DNA. This table lists about 140,000 distinct CDR3 sequences. This chain joins TRBV18 and TRBJ2-4. This clonotype originated in a human donor in good health. Some clones in this sample may be carry-over from other donors' samples. Sequencing was carried out using naive CXCR3+ CD8+ T cells from blood. Stated subset: CD45RO-CCR7+CD27+CD95- naive CD8+ T cells expressing CXCR3 (TNR3+). CDR3 sequence reads: CASSPPQTTDIQYF.